The 26 T cell receptor beta chains reported below all come from one sample, sequenced in a study of cytomegalovirus exposure and HLA in healthy donors. In the PCR, 60 Vbeta and 13 Jbeta primers were used. Clones were sequenced by immunoSEQ multiplex PCR, and TCRdb holds only the in-frame ones, with some missing. The table shows 150,000 to 200,000 clones, with about 80% occurring only once. The source material was PBMCs. The receptors here all came from a woman between 35 and 50 years old in good health and CMV-seronegative.

The chain couples TRBV11-2 to TRBJ2-5, with 14 nucleotides matching TRBD2. CDR3 length: 19 residues. Per the germline V gene, CDR1 is SGHAT and CDR2 is FQNNGV. With 5 bases clipped from V and 4 bases from J, the junction kept 15 bases outside the gene matches. The CDR3 loop reads CASSAGLAGGGGSRETQYF. CDR3 in DNA: TGTGCCAGCAGCGCAGGACTAGCGGGAGGCGGGGGTTCGAGAGAGACCCAGTACTTC.

The V call is TRBV6-6, the J call TRBJ2-7; 14 nucleotides match TRBD2. Germline V CDR1 and CDR2: MNHNY, SVGAGI (reference sequence). The CDR3 spans 16 residues. The ends lost 5 bases at V and 3 bases at J; junction bases unmatched: 6. CDR3 sequence (DNA): TGTGCCAGCAGTCACGGGACTAGCGGGAGTGGCTACGAGCAGTACTTC. Amino acid sequence: CASSHGTSGSGYEQYF.

CDR3 nucleotides: TGTGCCAGCAGTCGGGGTCGGGGGATCGACACTGAAGCTTTCTTT. It specifies CASSRGRGIDTEAFF. The V call is TRBV25-1, the J call TRBJ1-1; D possibly corresponds to TRBD1 (5 bases). The CDR3 runs 15 residues. Trimming took off 5 bases at V and 3 bases at J, with 16 bases between the two ends. Germline CDR1 MGHDK, CDR2 SYGVNS.

This rearrangement joins TRBV19 to TRBJ2-7; 12 nucleotides agree with TRBD2. Trimming removed 9 bases from V and 2 bases from J; junction bases left unmatched: 2. The CDR3 loop spans 13 amino acids. From germline, CDR1 is LNHDA and CDR2 SQIVND (reference sequence). CDR3 loop: CASGLAGTYEQYF. DNA of the CDR3: TGTGCCAGCGGACTAGCGGGGACCTACGAGCAGTACTTC.

The chain combines TRBV6-1 with TRBJ2-1; 7 bases are shared with TRBD2. J gave up 7 bases and V 2 bases, and 14 bases lay outside the gene matches. The CDR3 consists of 17 residues. Germline V gene data show CDR1 as MNHNS and CDR2 as SASEGT. CDR3 protein: CASSESSWTRPINEQFF. DNA of the CDR3: TGTGCCAGCAGTGAATCTAGTTGGACTAGACCAATAAATGAGCAGTTCTTC.

The chain combines TRBV18 with TRBJ2-7; D might be TRBD1 (6 bases). V was trimmed by 3 bases and J by 5 bases, leaving 11 bases between them. Germline assignment: CDR1 KGHSH and CDR2 LQKENI. The CDR3 runs to 13 residues. The CDR3 reads CASSPLQGNEQYF. The CDR3 coding sequence is TGTGCCAGCTCACCCTTACAGGGTAACGAGCAGTACTTC.

V and J are TRBV9 and TRBJ2-7; TRBD2 matches at 7 bases. V trimming: 2 bases; J trimming: 3 bases; junction bases outside the gene matches: 5. From germline, CDR1 is SGDLS and CDR2 YYNGEE. CDR3 length: 14 residues. CDR3 in DNA: TGTGCCAGCAGCGTGGGGAGCGGGAACTACGAGCAGTACTTC. Translated: CASSVGSGNYEQYF.

The chain links TRBV19 to TRBJ1-1, with 11 bases matching TRBD1. The ends lost 6 bases at V and 3 bases at J; junction bases unmatched: 6. The germline CDR1 and CDR2 sequences are LNHDA and SQIVND (reference sequence). The CDR3 runs to 15 residues. CDR3 DNA: TGTGCCAGTAGCAAGGACAGGGGGCCGGACACTGAAGCTTTCTTT. Its protein is CASSKDRGPDTEAFF.

The chain joins TRBV30 to TRBJ1-1, with TRBD1 matching over 7 bases. The trim removed 3 bases at V and 3 bases at J, leaving 10 bases unmatched. This CDR3 spans 15 amino acids. CDR1 GTSNPN and CDR2 SVGIG come from the germline V gene (reference sequence). The CDR3: CAWSRDSHRDTEAFF. As DNA, the CDR3 is TGTGCCTGGAGCCGGGACAGCCATAGGGACACTGAAGCTTTCTTT.

The chain carries TRBV11-2 and TRBJ1-1; unclear D gene. Trimming left V 3 bases short and J 0 bases short, with 20 bases between. Germline loops: CDR1 SGHAT, CDR2 FQNNGV. The CDR3 spans 18 residues. CDR3 sequence: CASSLGWGVGLMNTEAFF. CDR3 sequence (DNA): TGTGCCAGCAGCTTGGGATGGGGAGTGGGTCTTATGAACACTGAAGCTTTCTTT.

This chain connects TRBV14 to TRBJ2-7; 8 positions match TRBD1. V lost 4 bases and J lost 7; bases outside the gene matches: 0. In germline, CDR1 is SGHDN, CDR2 FVKESK. This CDR3 region has 11 residues. This CDR3 reads CASSRDREQYF. Written as DNA, the CDR3 is TGTGCCAGCAGCCGGGACAGGGAGCAGTACTTC.

This clone was seen more than once but under ten times. The rearrangement links TRBV14 to TRBJ2-5, with 7 bases that match TRBD2. The CDR3 runs 15 residues. Losses at the gene ends were 1 base for V and 2 bases for J; bases not matched to a gene: 4. The germline V gene encodes CDR1 SGHDN and CDR2 FVKESK. The CDR3, as DNA: TGTGCCAGCAGCCAAGCGGCTAGCGGACAAGAGACCCAGTACTTC. It is translated as CASSQAASGQETQYF.

The V and J genes are TRBV11-3 and TRBJ2-2; D not resolved. Trimming removed 0 bases from V and 7 bases from J, with 6 bases in between. The CDR3 totals 13 residues. Germline CDR1 is SGHNT and CDR2 is YENEEA. CDR3 bases: TGTGCCAGCAGCTTAGATCAGGACGGGGAGCTGTTTTTT. Translating gives CASSLDQDGELFF.

This clone was observed a few times. V gene TRBV29-1 combines with J gene TRBJ2-5; 10 nucleotides line up with TRBD2. After removal of 3 bases from V and 5 bases from J, the junction contained 15 bases not matched to a gene. The CDR3 loop spans 17 amino acids. Germline CDR1 and CDR2: SQVTM and ANQGSEA. CDR3: CSVEEMGASGSRETQYF. The CDR3 bases are TGCAGCGTTGAGGAAATGGGGGCTAGCGGGAGCCGGGAGACCCAGTACTTC.

The gene calls are TRBV5-4 and TRBJ2-5, with a weak D call TRBD2 (7 bases). The length of the CDR3 is 15 residues. Germline V gene sequence: CDR1 SGHNT, CDR2 YYREEE (reference sequence). V was cut by 2 bases and J by 5 bases, with 16 bases left in between. The CDR3 DNA sequence: TGTGCCAGCAGCTTTGGGGGCGGGAGAGGGGAGACCCAGTACTTC. This sequence encodes CASSFGGGRGETQYF. Looking up the rest from reference TRBV5-4 and TRBJ2-5 gives the full variable domain: ETGVTQSPTHLIKTRGQQVTLRCSSQSGHNTVSWYQQALGQGPQFIFQYYREEENGRGNFPPRFSGLQFPNYSSELNVNALELDDSALYLCASSFGGGRGETQYFGPGTRLLVL.

V usage is TRBV27 and J usage is TRBJ2-1, with D perhaps TRBD2 (6 bases). From germline, CDR1 is MNHEY and CDR2 SMNVEV (reference sequence). V was pared by 5 bases and J by 6 bases, with 17 bases between. CDR3 size: 15 residues. DNA of the CDR3: TGTGCCAGCAGTCCGGGACTTGATGGGTCCAATGAGCAGTTCTTC. Protein sequence: CASSPGLDGSNEQFF.

The CDR3 region is CASTVPGGEALAFF. The CDR3 DNA reads as TGTGCCAGCACTGTTCCCGGGGGTGAGGCGCTAGCTTTCTTT. The V call is TRBV6-6, the J call TRBJ1-1, with D possibly matching TRBD1 (5 bases). The CDR3 runs to 14 residues. Germline CDR1 is MNHNY and CDR2 is SVGAGI (reference sequence). Deletions cut 7 bases from V and 10 bases from J, with 22 bases between.

The chain recombines TRBV6-5 with TRBJ2-7; a possible D gene is TRBD1 (6 bases). Germline CDR1 MNHEY, CDR2 SVGAGI. V lost 6 bases to trimming and J lost 4 bases, with 13 bases between them. The CDR3 contains 13 residues. The CDR3 spells CASSQGPAYEQYF. CDR3 sequence (DNA): TGTGCCAGCAGCCAGGGGCCAGCATACGAGCAGTACTTC.

This clone was seen a handful of times. Distinct nucleotide sequences in the sample also encode this CDR3. J is TRBJ1-5 and V is TRBV19; 8 positions match TRBD1. Trimming at V came to 6 bases and at J to 2 bases, leaving 3 bases not matched to a gene. In germline, CDR1 is LNHDA, CDR2 SQIVND (reference sequence). The CDR3 length is 14 residues. The CDR3 DNA sequence: TGTGCCAGTAGCACGACAGGGGGCAATCAGCCCCAGCATTTT. It specifies CASSTTGGNQPQHF.

This chain connects TRBV5-1 to TRBJ1-5; TRBD1 might be the D (6 bases). CDR3 length: 15 residues. V lost 2 bases to trimming and J lost 2 bases, with 11 bases between them. CDR1 is SGHRS, CDR2 YFSETQ, per germline. CDR3: CASSLQGMGNQPQHF. The CDR3 region has the DNA TGCGCCAGCAGCTTACAGGGCATGGGCAATCAGCCCCAGCATTTT.

The chain is built from TRBV5-1 and TRBJ2-2; 14 nucleotides align to TRBD2. The V gene end was trimmed by 3 bases and the J gene end by 7 bases; junction bases not matched to a gene: 8. CDR3 length: 17 residues. CDR1 is SGHRS and CDR2 is YFSETQ in the germline V gene. Here the CDR3 DNA reads TGCGCCAGCAGCTCTTTCGGACTAGCGGGAGGTAGCGGGGAGCTGTTTTTT. Translated, it gives CASSSFGLAGGSGELFF.

V usage is TRBV6-5 and J usage is TRBJ2-1; 13 nucleotides match TRBD2. V lost 8 bases, J lost 5 bases, and 0 bases stayed unmatched. The CDR3 covers 13 residues. The germline gives CDR1 MNHEY, CDR2 SVGAGI. The CDR3 here is CASGTSGDNEQFF. The CDR3 coding sequence is TGTGCCAGCGGGACTAGCGGGGACAATGAGCAGTTCTTC.

This clone came up a few times. The chain carries TRBV4-1 and TRBJ1-2, with TRBD1 identical over 7 bases. After removal of 4 bases from V and 3 bases from J, the junction contained 5 bases not matched to a gene. The germline V gene has CDR1 MGHRA and CDR2 YSYEKL. This CDR3 is built from 14 residues. In DNA, the CDR3 is TGCGCCAGCAGCCCAGGGGGTGGGGACTATGGCTACACCTTC. As protein: CASSPGGGDYGYTF.

The chain is built from TRBV5-1 and TRBJ2-3, with 10 positions matching TRBD2. V was clipped by 4 bases and J by 6 bases; unmatched bases: 5. Germline V gives CDR1 SGHRS, CDR2 YFSETQ. The CDR3 sequence is 14 residues long. CDR3 nucleotides: TGCGCCAGCAGCACACTAGCGGGACCTGATACGCAGTATTTT. Residues: CASSTLAGPDTQYF. Using reference TRBV5-1 and TRBJ2-3 for the parts outside the CDR3, the full variable domain is KAGVTQTPRYLIKTRGQQVTLSCSPISGHRSVSWYQQTPGQGLQFLFEYFSETQRNKGNFPGRFSGRQFSNSRSEMNVSTLELGDSALYLCASSTLAGPDTQYFGPGTRLTVL.

The chain joins TRBV5-1 to TRBJ2-2; tentatively, D is TRBD1 (5 bases). This CDR3 is 16 amino acids long. CDR1 and CDR2 from the germline V gene are SGHRS and YFSETQ. V lost 3 bases, J lost 3 bases, and 15 bases lay in between. The CDR3 spells CASSSQGIRDTGELFF. For the CDR3, the DNA is TGCGCCAGCAGCTCGCAGGGAATTAGAGACACCGGGGAGCTGTTTTTT.

The chain combines TRBV5-1 with TRBJ1-4; D ambiguous. This CDR3 contains 14 residues. The V end lost 0 bases, the J end lost 5 bases, and 8 bases lay between the germline ends. The germline V gene encodes CDR1 SGHRS and CDR2 YFSETQ. CDR3 in amino acids: CASSLGLENEKLFF. As DNA, the CDR3 is TGCGCCAGCAGCTTGGGGTTGGAGAATGAAAAACTGTTTTTT.